This TCR beta chain is from a study of blood T cell repertoires in COVID-19. Background on the study: Sites across the United States, Italy and Spain contributed samples from acute and convalescent COVID-19.

Original processing notes: How many nucleated cells were present was estimated from reference gene primer amplification. Method: immunoSEQ multiplex PCR; TCRdb's copy keeps in-frame clones and lacks some. V, J and clone size derive from that table, while D and trimming were established from the DNA sequence. This repertoire shows about 190,000 clones, 90% found once; its top ten account for around 0.63%. The CDR3 consists of 15 residues. Germline lookup yields CDR1 MNHEY and CDR2 SVGAGI. Trimming took 5 bases from V and 4 from J; bases not matched to a gene: 5. The genes are TRBV6-5 and TRBJ1-3, with 10 bases fitting TRBD1. The sample comprised peripheral blood. This receptor was taken from a man aged 45-65 years with acute or convalescent COVID-19. The CDR3 protein is CASSRLGQGGNTIYF. Written as DNA, the CDR3 is TGTGCCAGCAGTCGACTGGGACAGGGGGGAAACACCATATATTTT.